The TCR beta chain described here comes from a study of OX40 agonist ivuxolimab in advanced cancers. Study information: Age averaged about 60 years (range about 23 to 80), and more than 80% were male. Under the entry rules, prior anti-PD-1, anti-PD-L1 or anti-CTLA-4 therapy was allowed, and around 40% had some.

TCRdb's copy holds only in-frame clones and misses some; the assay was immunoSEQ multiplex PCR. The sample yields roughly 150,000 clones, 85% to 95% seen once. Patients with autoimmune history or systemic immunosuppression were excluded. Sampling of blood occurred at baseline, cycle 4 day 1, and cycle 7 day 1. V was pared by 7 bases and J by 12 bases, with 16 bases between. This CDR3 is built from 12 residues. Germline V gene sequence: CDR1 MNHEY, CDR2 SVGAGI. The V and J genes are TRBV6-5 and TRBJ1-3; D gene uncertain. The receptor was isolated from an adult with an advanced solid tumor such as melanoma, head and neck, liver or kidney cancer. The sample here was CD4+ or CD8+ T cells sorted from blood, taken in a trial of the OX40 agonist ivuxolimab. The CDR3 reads CASISPPGGIYF. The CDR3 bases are TGTGCCAGCATAAGTCCGCCGGGTGGCATATATTTT.